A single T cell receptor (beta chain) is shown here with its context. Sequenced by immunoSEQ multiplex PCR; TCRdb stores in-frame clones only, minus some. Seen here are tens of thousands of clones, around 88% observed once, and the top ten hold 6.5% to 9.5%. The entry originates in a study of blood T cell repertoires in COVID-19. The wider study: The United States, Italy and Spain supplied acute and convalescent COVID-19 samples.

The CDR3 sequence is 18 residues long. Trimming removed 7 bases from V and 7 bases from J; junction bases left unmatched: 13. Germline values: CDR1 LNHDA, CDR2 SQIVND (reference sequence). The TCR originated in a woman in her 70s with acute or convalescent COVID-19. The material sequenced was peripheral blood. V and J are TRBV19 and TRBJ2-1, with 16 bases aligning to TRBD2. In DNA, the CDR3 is TGTGCCAGTACCCCCGGGACTAGCGGGGGGGCCGCTTGGAATGAGCAGTTCTTC. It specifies CASTPGTSGGAAWNEQFF. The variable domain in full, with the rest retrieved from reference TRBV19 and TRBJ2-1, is DGGITQSPKYLFRKEGQNVTLSCEQNLNHDAMYWYRQDPGQGLRLIYYSQIVNDFQKGDIAEGYSVSREKKESFPLTVTSAQKNPTAFYLCASTPGTSGGAAWNEQFFGPGTRLTVL.